This TCR beta chain is drawn from a study of blood T cell repertoires in COVID-19. Background on the study: Sources were T cells, B-cell-depleted T cells, or PBMCs; the material itself was cDNA or gDNA.

Under the authors' procedure: Estimation of nucleated cell counts relied on the amplification of reference gene primers. Libraries were prepared by immunoSEQ multiplex PCR; TCRdb keeps only in-frame clonotypes and omits some of them. From that table come the V and J calls and clone size; the DNA was used to work out D and trimming. The profile shows around 42,000 clones, roughly 88% of them singletons. From germline, CDR1 is DFQATT and CDR2 SNEGSKA (reference sequence). The V end was cut by 3 bases, the J end by 7 bases, with 15 bases between. CDR3 size: 13 residues. The gene calls are TRBV20-1 and TRBJ2-5; D is possibly TRBD1 (6 bases). The TCR originated in a human donor in a cohort sampled during active COVID-19. The specimen was peripheral blood. CDR3: CSASGGVQGTQYF. CDR3 nucleotides: TGCAGTGCTAGTGGGGGAGTACAGGGGACCCAGTACTTC.